One and the same sample provided the 21 T cell receptor beta chains below, sequenced in a study of T-cell reconstitution after alpha-beta-depleted transplantation in children. It was with unique molecular identifiers that the TCRbeta library was prepared. TCRdb called the PCR reads again in MiXCR, with one record for every CDR3 protein. The sample yields 350,000 to 450,000 distinct CDR3 sequences, roughly 22% seen once. Sequenced material: PBMCs from the stem cell graft donor, taken from the stem cell graft. The receptors shown here come from a human donor who donated a stem cell graft to a child with acute myeloid leukemia.

The chain couples TRBV21-1 to TRBJ2-7; the table's D gene call, TRBD1, was not cross checked with the DNA. TRBV21-1 is a listed pseudogene. The CDR3 runs to 14 residues. CDR3 region: CASSKGDRTYEQYF. In DNA, the CDR3 is TGTGCCAGCAGCAAAGGGGACAGGACCTACGAGCAGTACTTC.

J is TRBJ1-5 and V is TRBV2, with D perhaps TRBD1 (6 bases). The CDR3 contains 15 residues. Germline assignment: CDR1 SNHLY and CDR2 FYNNEI. Trimming took off 4 bases at V and 3 bases at J, with 13 bases between the two ends. The CDR3 spells CASSATGLVNQPQHF. The DNA of the CDR3 is TGTGCCAGCAGTGCTACAGGGTTAGTCAATCAGCCCCAGCATTTT.

This clonotype was detected only a few times. V is TRBV25-1 and J is TRBJ2-7; no reliable D call. Germline V gene data show CDR1 as MGHDK and CDR2 as SYGVNS. This CDR3 comprises 17 residues. The V end lost 4 bases, the J end lost 0 bases, and 19 bases lay between the germline ends. The CDR3 nucleotides are TGTGCCAGCAGTGCCCTAGGGCCGGCTTTCCTCTCCTACGAGCAGTACTTC. This codes for CASSALGPAFLSYEQYF.

The CDR3 region has the DNA TGTGCCAGCAGTGAGCCCCGGGACAGGGGACCCTACAATGAGCAGTTCTTC. Its translation is CASSEPRDRGPYNEQFF. The chain has TRBV12-3 or TRBV12-4 and TRBJ2-1, with 10 positions matching TRBD1. The CDR3 contains 17 residues. Germline trimming cut 5 bases from V and 2 bases from J; bases unmatched to any gene: 9.

This clonotype was seen a few times. V usage is TRBV20-1 and J usage is TRBJ2-1; 10 bases map to TRBD2. Germline trimming cut 1 base from V and 4 bases from J; bases unmatched to any gene: 1. The CDR3 is made up of 14 amino acids. Germline assignment: CDR1 DFQATT and CDR2 SNEGSKA (reference sequence). CDR3 sequence: CSARVTSGYNEQFF. The CDR3 bases are TGCAGTGCTAGAGTGACTAGCGGGTACAATGAGCAGTTCTTC.

This clonotype appeared a few times. CDR3 loop: CSARALAPSSYNEQFF. In DNA form, the CDR3 reads TGCAGTGCTAGAGCGCTAGCGCCTAGCTCCTACAATGAGCAGTTCTTC. The J gene is TRBJ2-1, the V gene TRBV20-1; D might be TRBD2 (6 bases). Germline loops: CDR1 DFQATT, CDR2 SNEGSKA (reference sequence). The length of the CDR3 is 16 residues. Trimming removed 1 base from V and 0 bases from J, with 13 bases in between.

The chain is built from TRBV4-1 and TRBJ2-7, with no clear D. CDR3 length: 16 amino acids. The V gene lost 4 bases and the J gene lost 3 bases, with 19 bases spanning the gap. Germline lookup yields CDR1 MGHRA and CDR2 YSYEKL. The chain's CDR3 is CASSRSGRARDYEQYF. CDR3 in DNA: TGCGCCAGCAGCCGATCAGGACGGGCCAGAGACTACGAGCAGTACTTC.

This sequence joins TRBV7-8 and TRBJ2-7; 7 bases line up with TRBD2. This CDR3 contains 11 residues. The trim removed 6 bases at V and 6 bases at J, leaving 2 bases unmatched. Germline lookup yields CDR1 SGHVS and CDR2 FQNEAQ. The CDR3 loop is CASRGGLEQYF. In DNA, the CDR3 is TGTGCCAGCAGGGGAGGGCTCGAGCAGTACTTC.

There are a few counts of this clonotype. The chain links TRBV5-8 to TRBJ1-1; D is uncertain. Germline CDR1 is SGHTS and CDR2 is YDEGEE. The CDR3 sequence is 17 residues long. Trimming cost V 0 bases and J 0 bases, with 15 bases left between them. CDR3 nucleotide sequence: TGTGCCAGCAGCTTGGCATGGGCAGCGATTATGAACACTGAAGCTTTCTTT. Translation: CASSLAWAAIMNTEAFF.

This sequence joins TRBV28 and TRBJ2-3; maybe TRBD2 (6 bases). This CDR3 comprises 16 residues. The ends were cut back, 3 bases at V and 7 bases at J, with 20 bases in the middle. CDR1 is MDHEN, CDR2 SYDVKM, per germline. The CDR3 loop is CASSLPRDSIVYTQYF. For the CDR3, the DNA is TGTGCCAGCAGTTTGCCACGGGACTCCATTGTATATACGCAGTATTTT.

A single count supports this clonotype. The rearrangement uses TRBV7-3 and TRBJ1-2, with D possibly TRBD1 on 5 matching bases. Trimming took off 2 bases at V and 4 bases at J, with 17 bases between the two ends. Germline V lookup: CDR1 SGHTA, CDR2 FQGTGA. This CDR3 comprises 16 residues. The CDR3 DNA is TGTGCCAGCAGCTTAGGGGGATACAGGTGCTTCTATGGCTACACCTTC. This sequence encodes CASSLGGYRCFYGYTF.

This clonotype was counted many times. The CDR3 spells CASTVAGGETQYF. CDR3 sequence (DNA): TGTGCCAGCACAGTAGCGGGAGGGGAGACCCAGTACTTC. This chain links TRBV6-1 with TRBJ2-5; TRBD2 aligns across 11 bases. V gave up 7 bases and J gave up 5 bases; unmatched junction bases: 3. This CDR3 is 13 amino acids long. Germline V gene lookup returns CDR1 MNHNS and CDR2 SASEGT.

The V gene is TRBV6-5, the J gene TRBJ2-7; 7 nucleotides line up with TRBD2. The CDR3 sequence is 15 residues long. The junction had 4 bases not matched to a gene; V was cut back by 2 bases and J by 0 bases. Per germline, CDR1 MNHEY and CDR2 SVGAGI. DNA for the CDR3: TGTGCCAGCAGTTACGGGGGGGAGAGCTCCTACGAGCAGTACTTC. Its protein product is CASSYGGESSYEQYF.

The chain joins TRBV5-1 to TRBJ1-2; D unresolved. The germline V gene has CDR1 SGHRS and CDR2 YFSETQ. Trimming pared 4 bases from V and 0 bases from J, leaving 13 bases between. The CDR3 covers 15 residues. CDR3 bases: TGCGCCAGCAGCGCCCGGACGCATACTAACTATGGCTACACCTTC. Its protein product is CASSARTHTNYGYTF.

The rearrangement uses TRBV7-3 and TRBJ2-3; D unclear. The germline V gene encodes CDR1 SGHTA and CDR2 FQGTGA. The CDR3 has 15 amino acids. With 0 bases removed from V and 1 base from J, the gap between germline ends came to 8 bases. CDR3 amino acids: CASSLTGRRTDTQYF. The CDR3 DNA reads TGTGCCAGCAGCTTAACAGGCAGACGCACAGATACGCAGTATTTT.

This clonotype showed up many times. V gene TRBV29-1 combines with J gene TRBJ1-1, with D hard to call. The CDR3 is made up of 11 amino acids. Germline CDR1 and CDR2: SQVTM and ANQGSEA. V was cut by 4 bases and J by 4 bases, with 7 bases left in between. The CDR3 sequence is CSVVGPTEAFF. CDR3 DNA sequence: TGCAGCGTTGTAGGCCCCACTGAAGCTTTCTTT.

V gene TRBV10-3 combines with J gene TRBJ1-1, with 8 bases aligning to TRBD1. This CDR3 spans 18 amino acids. Looked up from germline, CDR1 is ENHRY and CDR2 is SYGVKD. The V segment lost 3 bases and the J segment 1 base; nucleotides outside the gene matches: 13. The CDR3 reads CAISEPGQVGGRNTEAFF. The DNA of the CDR3 is TGTGCCATCAGTGAACCGGGACAGGTGGGAGGTAGGAACACTGAAGCTTTCTTT.

The rearrangement joins TRBV7-8 to TRBJ2-1; D possibly corresponds to TRBD1 (5 bases). V was cut by 4 bases and J by 4 bases, with 8 bases left in between. The CDR3 spans 13 residues. Germline CDR1 reads SGHVS; CDR2 reads FQNEAQ. CDR3 amino acids: CASSSRQYNEQFF. The CDR3 bases are TGTGCCAGCAGCTCGAGACAGTACAATGAGCAGTTCTTC.

There are a few counts of this clonotype. The gene calls are TRBV7-6 and TRBJ2-7; unclear D gene. CDR3 length: 15 amino acids. The germline V gene encodes CDR1 SGHVS and CDR2 FNYEAQ. Trimming shortened V by 1 base and J by 1 base, and 11 bases separated the two germline ends. The chain's CDR3 is CASSLEGLGSYEQYF. Written as DNA, the CDR3 is TGTGCCAGCAGCTTAGAAGGCCTAGGATCCTACGAGCAGTACTTC.

V usage is TRBV7-8 and J usage is TRBJ1-5; tentatively, D is TRBD1 (5 bases). Germline CDR1 and CDR2: SGHVS and FQNEAQ. V lost 5 bases and J 0 bases, leaving 14 bases between the germline ends. The CDR3 covers 16 residues. The CDR3 coding sequence is TGTGCCAGCAGCCCACTTGGGGGGACTAGCAATCAGCCCCAGCATTTT. Its protein product is CASSPLGGTSNQPQHF.

This clonotype was counted a few times. V usage is TRBV20-1 and J usage is TRBJ2-7; D is unresolved. CDR1 and CDR2 (germline): DFQATT, SNEGSKA (reference sequence). The V end was cut by 3 bases, the J end by 0 bases, with 12 bases between. The CDR3 extends over 14 amino acids. CDR3 nucleotides: TGCAGTGCTAGTCAGACGCCGGGCTCCTACGAGCAGTACTTC. It is translated as CSASQTPGSYEQYF.